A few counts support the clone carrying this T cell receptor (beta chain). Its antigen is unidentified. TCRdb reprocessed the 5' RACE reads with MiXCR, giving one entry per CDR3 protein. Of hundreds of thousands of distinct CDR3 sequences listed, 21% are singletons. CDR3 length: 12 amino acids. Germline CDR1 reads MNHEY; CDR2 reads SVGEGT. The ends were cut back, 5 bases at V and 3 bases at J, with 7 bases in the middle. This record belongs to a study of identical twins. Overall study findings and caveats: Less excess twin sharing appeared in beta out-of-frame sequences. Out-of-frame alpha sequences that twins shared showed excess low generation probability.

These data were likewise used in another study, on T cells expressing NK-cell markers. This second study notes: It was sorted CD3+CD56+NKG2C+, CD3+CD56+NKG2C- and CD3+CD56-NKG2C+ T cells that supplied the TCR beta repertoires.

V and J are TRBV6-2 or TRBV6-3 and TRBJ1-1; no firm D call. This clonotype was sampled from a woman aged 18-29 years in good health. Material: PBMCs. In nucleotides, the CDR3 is TGTGCCAGCAGTCCCCAGTACACTGAAGCTTTCTTT. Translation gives CASSPQYTEAFF.